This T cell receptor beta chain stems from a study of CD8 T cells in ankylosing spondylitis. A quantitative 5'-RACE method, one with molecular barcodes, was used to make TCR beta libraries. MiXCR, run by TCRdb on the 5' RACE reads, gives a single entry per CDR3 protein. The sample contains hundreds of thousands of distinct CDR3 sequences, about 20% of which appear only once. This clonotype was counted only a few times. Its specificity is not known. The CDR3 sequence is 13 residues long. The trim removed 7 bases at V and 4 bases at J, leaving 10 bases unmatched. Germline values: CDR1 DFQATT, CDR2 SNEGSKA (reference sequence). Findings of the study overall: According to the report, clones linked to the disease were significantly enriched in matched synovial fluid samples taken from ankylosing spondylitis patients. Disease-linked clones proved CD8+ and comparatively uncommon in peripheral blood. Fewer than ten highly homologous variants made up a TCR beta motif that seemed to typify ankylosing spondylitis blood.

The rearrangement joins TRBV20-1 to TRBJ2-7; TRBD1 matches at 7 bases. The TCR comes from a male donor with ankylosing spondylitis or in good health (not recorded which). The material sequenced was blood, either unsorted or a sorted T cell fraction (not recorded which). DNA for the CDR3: TGCAGTGTTCTCGGGACAGACTCTTACGAGCAGTACTTC. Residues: CSVLGTDSYEQYF.